This T cell receptor beta chain was identified during a study of blood T cell repertoires in COVID-19. Study summary: Acute and convalescent COVID-19 specimens originated in the United States, Italy and Spain.

Per the authors' pipeline: Reference gene primer amplification gave nucleated cell count estimates. Sequencing used immunoSEQ multiplex PCR; TCRdb keeps in-frame clones, though not all of them. D and trimming come from the DNA, and the V and J calls and clone size come from that table. The sample has about 380,000 clones; roughly 85% are singletons. The CDR3 sequence is 16 residues long. The trim removed 5 bases at V and 1 base at J, leaving 9 bases unmatched. CDR1 LNHDA and CDR2 SQIVND come from the germline V gene (reference sequence). The J gene is TRBJ2-7, the V gene TRBV19, with 9 bases fitting TRBD2. The specimen sequenced was peripheral blood. This TCR came from a woman aged 18 to 35 with acute or convalescent COVID-19. CDR3 DNA: TGTGCCAGTAGTTATTTGAATAGCGGGGGATCCTACGAGCAGTACTTC. Encoded protein: CASSYLNSGGSYEQYF.